This TCR beta chain was found in a study of CD8 T cells in ankylosing spondylitis. Regarding the study as a whole: In reactive arthritis synovial fluid and blood, some motif variants had been reported before. Clones tied to disease were said to be significantly enriched in matched ankylosing spondylitis synovial fluid.

Library preparation for TCR beta used quantitative 5'-RACE with molecular barcodes. TCRdb used MiXCR to reprocess the 5' RACE reads, holding one entry per CDR3 protein. The sample records roughly 130,000 distinct CDR3 sequences, roughly an eighth being singletons. The ends were cut back, 6 bases at V and 5 bases at J, with 11 bases in the middle. This CDR3 comprises 13 residues. Germline values: CDR1 MRHNA, CDR2 SNTAGT. This clonotype turned up a few times. The antigen is not known. The chain recombines TRBV6-4 with TRBJ2-1; D gene uncertain. The sequencing sample was made of blood, either unsorted or a sorted T cell fraction (not recorded which). This clonotype was sampled from a female donor with ankylosing spondylitis or in good health (not recorded which). Here the CDR3 DNA reads TGTGCCAGCAGGATAATATCAAACAATGAGCAGTTCTTC. It yields the protein CASRIISNNEQFF.